This T cell receptor beta chain comes out of a study of a mutant IDH1 vaccine in newly diagnosed glioma. In the study overall: Vaccinations were initiated 4-6 weeks following radiotherapy alone, or were given together with temozolomide cycles. Mean patient age was approximately 40 years; around 60% were male and about 40% female. Former treatment meant radiotherapy, temozolomide, or both; the majority had gotten both. The V12 visit happened in week 35, and the V13 visit happened in week 47.

As for time point: week 35, safety follow-up. Doses consisted of 300 ug of mutant IDH1 20-mer peptide each, paired with topical imiquimod. As for this clone: What it recognizes is unknown.

The data were produced by immunoSEQ multiplex PCR, yet TCRdb's version contains in-frame clones alone and is incomplete. The top ten hold approximately 4.7% of the sample, which has tens of thousands of clones, around 81% seen once. The V and J ends lost 1 base and 5 bases, in that order; junction bases with no gene match: 11. Germline CDR1 LGHNA, CDR2 YNFKEQ. There are 18 residues in the CDR3. The TCR was taken from a woman in her 40s with glioma. Some clones in this sample may be carry-over from other donors' samples. Source: PBMCs, taken from a glioma patient whose treatment included an IDH1 peptide vaccine. The chain joins TRBV4-2 to TRBJ2-1; TRBD2 agrees at 10 bases. The CDR3, as DNA: TGTGCCAGCAGCCAAGCTAGGGGTGGGAGCGGGAGGGACAATGAGCAGTTCTTC. It encodes CASSQARGGSGRDNEQFF.